This paragraph covers one T cell receptor beta chain sequence. These data originate in a study of T-cell reconstitution after alpha-beta-depleted transplantation in children. TCRbeta library construction was performed incorporating unique molecular identifiers. Each CDR3 protein gets one entry after TCRdb re-called the PCR reads with MiXCR. The sample records approximately 520,000 distinct CDR3 sequences, 30% to 35% being singletons. Germline CDR1 reads SGHRS; CDR2 reads YFSETQ. The CDR3 length is 16 residues. V lost 3 bases and J lost 1, with 15 bases in between. The sample consisted of PBMCs from the stem cell graft donor, taken from the stem cell graft. The clonotype originates from a human donor who donated a stem cell graft to a child with aplastic anemia. J is TRBJ2-3 and V is TRBV5-1; D ambiguous. The CDR3: CASSSTPPPGTDTQYF. The CDR3 DNA follows: TGCGCCAGCAGCTCGACACCTCCCCCGGGCACAGATACGCAGTATTTT.